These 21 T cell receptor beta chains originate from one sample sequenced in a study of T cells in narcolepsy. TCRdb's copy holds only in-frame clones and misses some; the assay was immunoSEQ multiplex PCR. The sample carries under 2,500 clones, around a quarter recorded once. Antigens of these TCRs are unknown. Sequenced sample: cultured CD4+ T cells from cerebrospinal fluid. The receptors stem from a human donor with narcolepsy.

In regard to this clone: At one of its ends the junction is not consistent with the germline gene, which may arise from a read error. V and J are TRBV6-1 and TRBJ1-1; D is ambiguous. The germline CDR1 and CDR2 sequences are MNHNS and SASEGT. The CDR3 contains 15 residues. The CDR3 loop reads CTSSFHRTSKTEAFF. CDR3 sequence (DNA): TGTACCAGCAGTTTCCATAGGACTTCGAAAACTGAAGCTTTCTTT.

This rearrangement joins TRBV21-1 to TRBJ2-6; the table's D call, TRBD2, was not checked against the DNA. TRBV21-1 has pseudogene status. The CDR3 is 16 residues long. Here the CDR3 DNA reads TGTGCCAGCAGCTATAAAAGCGACCCTGGGGCCAACGTCCTGACTTTC. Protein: CASSYKSDPGANVLTF.

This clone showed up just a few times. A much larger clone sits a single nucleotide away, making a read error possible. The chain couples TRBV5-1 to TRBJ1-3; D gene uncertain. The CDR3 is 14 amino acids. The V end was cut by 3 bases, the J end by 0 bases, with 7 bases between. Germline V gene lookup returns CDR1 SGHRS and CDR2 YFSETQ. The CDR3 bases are TGCGCCAGCAGCTCCGTAAGCTCTGGAAACACCATATATTTT. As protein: CASSSVSSGNTIYF.

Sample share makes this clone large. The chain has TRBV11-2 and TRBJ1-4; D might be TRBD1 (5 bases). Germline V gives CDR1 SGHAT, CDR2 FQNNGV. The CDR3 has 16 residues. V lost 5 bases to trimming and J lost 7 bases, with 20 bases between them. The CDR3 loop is CASSPGVGAPGEKLFF. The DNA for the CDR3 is TGTGCCAGCAGCCCAGGAGTTGGGGCGCCGGGTGAAAAACTGTTTTTT.

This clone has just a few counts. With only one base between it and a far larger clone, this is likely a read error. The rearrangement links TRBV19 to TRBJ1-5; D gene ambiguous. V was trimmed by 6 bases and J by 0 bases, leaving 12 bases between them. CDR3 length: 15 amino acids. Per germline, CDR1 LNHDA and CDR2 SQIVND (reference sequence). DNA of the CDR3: TGTGCCAGTAGGAGGGTAGTTTATAGCAATCAGCCCCAGCATTTT. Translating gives CASRRVVYSNQPQHF. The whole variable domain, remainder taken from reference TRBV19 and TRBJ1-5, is DGGITQSPKYLFRKEGQNVTLSCEQNLNHDAMYWYRQDPGQGLRLIYYSQIVNDFQKGDIAEGYSVSREKKESFPLTVTSAQKNPTAFYLCASRRVVYSNQPQHFGDGTRLSIL.

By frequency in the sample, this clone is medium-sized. The CDR3 is CASSFGGGVDTQYF. The CDR3 DNA reads TGTGCCAGCAGCTTTGGGGGAGGTGTGGATACGCAGTATTTT. The V and J genes are TRBV11-2 and TRBJ2-3, with D possibly being TRBD2 (6 bases). Trimming took 3 bases from V and 6 from J, leaving 13 bases between them. The germline gives CDR1 SGHAT, CDR2 FQNNGV. The CDR3 covers 14 residues.

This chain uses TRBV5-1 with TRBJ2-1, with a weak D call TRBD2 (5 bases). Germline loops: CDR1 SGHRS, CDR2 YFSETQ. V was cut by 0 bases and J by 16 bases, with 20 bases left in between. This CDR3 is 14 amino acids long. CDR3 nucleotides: TGCGCCAGCAGCTTGGCAGAAGCGGCCCGCTCCTACTTCTTC. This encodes CASSLAEAARSYFF.

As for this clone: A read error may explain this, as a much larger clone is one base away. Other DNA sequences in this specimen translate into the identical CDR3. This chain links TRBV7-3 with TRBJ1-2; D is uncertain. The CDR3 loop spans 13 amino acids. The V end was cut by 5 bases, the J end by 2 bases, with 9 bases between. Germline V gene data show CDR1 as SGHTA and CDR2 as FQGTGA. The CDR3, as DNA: TGTGCCAGCAGCCCTACCGGGAACTATGGCTACACCTTC. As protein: CASSPTGNYGYTF.

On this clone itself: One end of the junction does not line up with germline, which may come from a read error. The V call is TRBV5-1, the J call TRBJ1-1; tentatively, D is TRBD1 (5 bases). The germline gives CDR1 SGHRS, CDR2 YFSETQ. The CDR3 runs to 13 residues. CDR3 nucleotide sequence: TGTGCCAGCAGCTTGGATTGGGGCCCTGAAGCTTTCTTT. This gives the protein CASSLDWGPEAFF.

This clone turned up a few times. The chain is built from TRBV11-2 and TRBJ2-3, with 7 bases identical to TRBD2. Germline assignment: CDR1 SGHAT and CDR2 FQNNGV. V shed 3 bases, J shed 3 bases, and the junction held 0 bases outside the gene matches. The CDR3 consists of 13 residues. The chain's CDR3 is CASSLGGTDTQYF. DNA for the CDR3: TGTGCCAGCAGCTTGGGGGGGACAGATACGCAGTATTTT.

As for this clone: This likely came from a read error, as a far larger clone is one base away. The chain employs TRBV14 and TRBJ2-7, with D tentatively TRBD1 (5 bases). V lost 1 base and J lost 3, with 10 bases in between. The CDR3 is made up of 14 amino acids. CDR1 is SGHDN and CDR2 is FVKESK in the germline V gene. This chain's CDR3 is CASSQGPQGYEQYF. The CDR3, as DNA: TGTGCCAGCAGCCAAGGACCTCAGGGCTACGAGCAGTACTTC.

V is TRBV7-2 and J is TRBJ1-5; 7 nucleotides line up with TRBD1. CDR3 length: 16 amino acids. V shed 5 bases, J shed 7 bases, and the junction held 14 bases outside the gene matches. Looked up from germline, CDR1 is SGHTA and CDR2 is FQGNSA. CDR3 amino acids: CASSGKGARSGQPQHF. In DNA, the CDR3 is TGTGCCAGCAGCGGAAAGGGGGCACGAAGCGGCCAGCCCCAGCATTTT.

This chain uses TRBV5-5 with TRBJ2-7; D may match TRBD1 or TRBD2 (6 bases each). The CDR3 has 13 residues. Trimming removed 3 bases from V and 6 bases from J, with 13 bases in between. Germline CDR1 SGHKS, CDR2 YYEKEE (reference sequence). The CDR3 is CASSSVRGGEQYF. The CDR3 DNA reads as TGTGCCAGCAGCTCGGTCAGGGGAGGCGAGCAGTACTTC.

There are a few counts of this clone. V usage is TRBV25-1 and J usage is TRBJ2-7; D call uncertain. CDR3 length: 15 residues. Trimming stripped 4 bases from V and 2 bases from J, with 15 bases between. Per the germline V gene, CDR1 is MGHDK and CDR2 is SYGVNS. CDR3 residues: CASSGRPPQPYEQYF. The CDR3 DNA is TGTGCCAGCAGTGGCCGACCCCCCCAACCCTACGAGCAGTACTTC.

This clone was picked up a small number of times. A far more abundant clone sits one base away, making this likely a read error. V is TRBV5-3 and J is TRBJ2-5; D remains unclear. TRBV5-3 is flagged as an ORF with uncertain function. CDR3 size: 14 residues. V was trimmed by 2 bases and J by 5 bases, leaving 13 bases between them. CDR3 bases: TGTGCCAGAAGCTTAAGGTTAGGGCGGGAGACCCAGTACTTC. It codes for CARSLRLGRETQYF.

For the CDR3, the DNA is TGTGCCTGGAGAGTTTCGGGGGGTGTAGGCGAGCAGTACTTC. Protein sequence: CAWRVSGGVGEQYF. This rearrangement joins TRBV30 to TRBJ2-7, with TRBD2 identical over 7 bases. The CDR3 totals 14 residues. Trimming at V came to 3 bases and at J to 6 bases, leaving 11 bases not matched to a gene. Germline CDR1 is GTSNPN and CDR2 is SVGIG (reference sequence).

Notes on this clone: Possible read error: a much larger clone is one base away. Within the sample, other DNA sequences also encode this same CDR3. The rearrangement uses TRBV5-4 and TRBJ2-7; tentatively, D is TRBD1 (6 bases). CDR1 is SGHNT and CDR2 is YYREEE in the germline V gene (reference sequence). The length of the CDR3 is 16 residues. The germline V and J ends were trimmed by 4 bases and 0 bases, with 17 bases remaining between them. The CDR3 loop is CASSQKGVDSSYEQYF. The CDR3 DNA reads TGTGCCAGCAGCCAAAAGGGGGTTGATAGCTCCTACGAGCAGTACTTC.

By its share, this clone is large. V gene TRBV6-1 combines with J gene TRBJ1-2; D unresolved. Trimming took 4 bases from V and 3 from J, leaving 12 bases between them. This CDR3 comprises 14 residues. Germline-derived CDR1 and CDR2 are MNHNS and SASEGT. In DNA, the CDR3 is TGTGCCAGCAGTGTAGGCTTAAGAGACTATGGCTACACCTTC. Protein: CASSVGLRDYGYTF.

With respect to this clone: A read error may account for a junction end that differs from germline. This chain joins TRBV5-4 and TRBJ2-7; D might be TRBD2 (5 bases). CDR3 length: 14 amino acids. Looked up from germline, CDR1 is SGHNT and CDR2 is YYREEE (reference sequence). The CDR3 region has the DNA TGCGCCAGCAGCCAAGAGTGGAGGTCCTACGAGCAGTACTTC. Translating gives CASSQEWRSYEQYF.

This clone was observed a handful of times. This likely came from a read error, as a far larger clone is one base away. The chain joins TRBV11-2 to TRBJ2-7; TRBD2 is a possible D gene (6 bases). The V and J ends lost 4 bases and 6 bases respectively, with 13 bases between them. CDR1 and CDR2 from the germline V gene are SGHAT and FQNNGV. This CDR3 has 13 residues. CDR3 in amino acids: CASSSVMGGEQYF. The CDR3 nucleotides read TGTGCCAGCAGCTCGGTCATGGGAGGCGAGCAGTACTTC.

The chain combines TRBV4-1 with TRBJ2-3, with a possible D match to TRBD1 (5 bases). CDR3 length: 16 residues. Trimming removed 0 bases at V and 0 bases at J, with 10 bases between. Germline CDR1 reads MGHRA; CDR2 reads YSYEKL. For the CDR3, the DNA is TGCGCCAGCAGCCAAGACAGGGCCGCTAGCACAGATACGCAGTATTTT. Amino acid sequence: CASSQDRAASTDTQYF.